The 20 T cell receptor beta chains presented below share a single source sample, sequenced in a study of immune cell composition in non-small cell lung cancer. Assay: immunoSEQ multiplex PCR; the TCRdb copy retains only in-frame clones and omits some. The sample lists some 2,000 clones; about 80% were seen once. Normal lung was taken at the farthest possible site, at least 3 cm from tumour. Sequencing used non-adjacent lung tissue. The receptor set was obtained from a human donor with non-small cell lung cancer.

The CDR3 region is CASTSNRDYKETQYF. CDR3 DNA: TGTGCCAGTACCTCGAACCGGGACTACAAAGAGACCCAGTACTTC. V gene TRBV19 combines with J gene TRBJ2-5; 7 nucleotides line up with TRBD2. The CDR3 loop spans 15 amino acids. Germline V gene lookup returns CDR1 LNHDA and CDR2 SQIVND (reference sequence). Losses at the gene ends were 7 bases for V and 3 bases for J; bases not matched to a gene: 11. Together with reference TRBV19 and TRBJ2-5, the CDR3 gives the full variable domain: DGGITQSPKYLFRKEGQNVTLSCEQNLNHDAMYWYRQDPGQGLRLIYYSQIVNDFQKGDIAEGYSVSREKKESFPLTVTSAQKNPTAFYLCASTSNRDYKETQYFGPGTRLLVL.

In nucleotides, the CDR3 is TGTGCCAGCAGTTTATTCGCGGGAGTAAGATACAATGAGCAGTTCTTC. Translation gives CASSLFAGVRYNEQFF. The chain recombines TRBV28 with TRBJ2-1, with 7 positions matching TRBD2. Germline V gene data show CDR1 as MDHEN and CDR2 as SYDVKM. The V and J ends lost 1 base and 4 bases, in that order; junction bases with no gene match: 7. This CDR3 region has 16 residues.

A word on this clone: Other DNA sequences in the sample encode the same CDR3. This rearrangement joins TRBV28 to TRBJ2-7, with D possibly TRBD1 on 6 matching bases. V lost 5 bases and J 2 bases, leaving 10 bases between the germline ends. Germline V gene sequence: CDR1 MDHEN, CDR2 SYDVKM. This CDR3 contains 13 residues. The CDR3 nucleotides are TGTGCCAGCAGTCCCGGACAGACCTACGAGCAGTACTTC. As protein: CASSPGQTYEQYF.

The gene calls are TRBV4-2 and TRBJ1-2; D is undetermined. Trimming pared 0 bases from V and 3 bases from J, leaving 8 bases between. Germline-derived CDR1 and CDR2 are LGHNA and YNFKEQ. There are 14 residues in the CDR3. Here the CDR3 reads CASSQDRGYYGYTF. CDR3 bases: TGTGCCAGCAGCCAAGATCGGGGTTACTATGGCTACACCTTC.

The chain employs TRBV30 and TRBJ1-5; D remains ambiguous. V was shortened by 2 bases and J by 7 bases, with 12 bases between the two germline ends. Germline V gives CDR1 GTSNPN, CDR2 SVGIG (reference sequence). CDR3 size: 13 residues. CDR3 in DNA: TGTGCCTGGAGTCCGATGACTGGGCAGCCCCAGCATTTT. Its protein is CAWSPMTGQPQHF.

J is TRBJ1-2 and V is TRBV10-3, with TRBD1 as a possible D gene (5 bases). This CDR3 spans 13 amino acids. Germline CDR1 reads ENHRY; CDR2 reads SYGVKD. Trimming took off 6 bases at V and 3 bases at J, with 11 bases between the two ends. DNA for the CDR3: TGTGCCATCAGCCCAGGGACTTACTATGGCTACACCTTC. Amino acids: CAISPGTYYGYTF.

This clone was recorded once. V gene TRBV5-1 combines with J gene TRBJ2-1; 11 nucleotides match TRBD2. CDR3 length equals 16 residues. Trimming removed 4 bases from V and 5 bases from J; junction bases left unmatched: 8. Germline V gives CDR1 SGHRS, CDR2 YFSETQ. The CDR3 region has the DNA TGCGCCAGCAGCGTCCTAGCGGGAGGAGGTCACAATGAGCAGTTCTTC. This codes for CASSVLAGGGHNEQFF.

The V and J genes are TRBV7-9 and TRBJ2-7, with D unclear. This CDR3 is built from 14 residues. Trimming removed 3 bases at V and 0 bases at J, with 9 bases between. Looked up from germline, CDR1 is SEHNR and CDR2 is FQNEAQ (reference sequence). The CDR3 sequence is CASSFRLSSYEQYF. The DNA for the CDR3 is TGTGCCAGCAGCTTCCGACTCAGCTCCTACGAGCAGTACTTC.

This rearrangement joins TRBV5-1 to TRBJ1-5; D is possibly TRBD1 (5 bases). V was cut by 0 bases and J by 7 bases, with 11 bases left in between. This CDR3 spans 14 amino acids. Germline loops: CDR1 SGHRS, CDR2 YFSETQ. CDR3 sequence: CASSLGGENQPQHF. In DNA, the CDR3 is TGCGCCAGCAGCTTGGGGGGGGAAAACCAGCCCCAGCATTTT.

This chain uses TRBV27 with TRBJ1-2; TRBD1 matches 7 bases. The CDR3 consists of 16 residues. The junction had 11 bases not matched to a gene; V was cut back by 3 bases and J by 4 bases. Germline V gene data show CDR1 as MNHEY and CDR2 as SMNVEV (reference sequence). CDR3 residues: CASSFLGQVSSYGYTF. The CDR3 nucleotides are TGTGCCAGCAGTTTCCTCGGACAGGTCAGCTCCTATGGCTACACCTTC.

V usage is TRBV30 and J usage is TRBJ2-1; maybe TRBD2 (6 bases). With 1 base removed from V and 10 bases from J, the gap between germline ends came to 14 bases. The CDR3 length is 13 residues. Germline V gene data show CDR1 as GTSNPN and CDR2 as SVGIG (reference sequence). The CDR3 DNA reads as TGTGCCTGGAGTGGCGGAGGGGTTCGAGAGCAGTTCTTC. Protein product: CAWSGGGVREQFF.

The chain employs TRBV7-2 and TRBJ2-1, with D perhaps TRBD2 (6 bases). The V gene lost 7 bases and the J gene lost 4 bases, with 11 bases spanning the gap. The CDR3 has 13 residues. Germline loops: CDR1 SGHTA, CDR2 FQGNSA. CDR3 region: CASTPGLYNEQFF. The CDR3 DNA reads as TGTGCCAGCACTCCGGGACTTTACAATGAGCAGTTCTTC.

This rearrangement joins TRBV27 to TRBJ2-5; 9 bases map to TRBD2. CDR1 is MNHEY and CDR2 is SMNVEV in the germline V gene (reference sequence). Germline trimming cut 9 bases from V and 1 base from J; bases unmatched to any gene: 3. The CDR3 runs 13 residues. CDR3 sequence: CASMTSGQETQYF. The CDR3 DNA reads TGTGCCAGTATGACTAGCGGCCAAGAGACCCAGTACTTC.

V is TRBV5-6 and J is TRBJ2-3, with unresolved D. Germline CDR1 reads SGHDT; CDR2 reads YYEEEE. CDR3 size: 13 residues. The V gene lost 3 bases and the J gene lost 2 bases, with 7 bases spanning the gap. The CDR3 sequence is CASSWAFTDTQYF. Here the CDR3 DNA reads TGTGCCAGCAGCTGGGCCTTCACAGATACGCAGTATTTT. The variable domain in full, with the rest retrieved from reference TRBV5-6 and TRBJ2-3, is DAGVTQSPTHLIKTRGQQVTLRCSPKSGHDTVSWYQQALGQGPQFIFQYYEEEERQRGNFPDRFSGHQFPNYSSELNVNALLLGDSALYLCASSWAFTDTQYFGPGTRLTVL.

This chain's CDR3 is CASSFNRDNEQFF. The CDR3 region has the DNA TGTGCCAGCAGCTTCAACAGAGACAATGAGCAGTTCTTC. The J gene is TRBJ2-1, the V gene TRBV7-2; D gene ambiguous. This CDR3 comprises 13 residues. V was clipped by 3 bases and J by 5 bases, with 8 bases between them. Germline lookup yields CDR1 SGHTA and CDR2 FQGNSA.

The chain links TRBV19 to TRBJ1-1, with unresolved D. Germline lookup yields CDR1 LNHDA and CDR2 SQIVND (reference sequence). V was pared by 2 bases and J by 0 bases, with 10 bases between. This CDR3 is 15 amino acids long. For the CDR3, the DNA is TGTGCCAGTAGTATAACGGGGTCAATGAACACTGAAGCTTTCTTT. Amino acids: CASSITGSMNTEAFF.

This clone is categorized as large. The CDR3 sequence: CASSLGPRREQFF. The CDR3 region has the DNA TGTGCCAGCAGCTTAGGACCCCGGAGGGAGCAGTTCTTC. The V gene is TRBV11-3, the J gene TRBJ2-1, with a tentative D call TRBD2 (5 bases). The germline V and J ends were trimmed by 1 base and 10 bases, with 11 bases remaining between them. Germline V gene data show CDR1 as SGHNT and CDR2 as YENEEA. The CDR3 runs to 13 residues.

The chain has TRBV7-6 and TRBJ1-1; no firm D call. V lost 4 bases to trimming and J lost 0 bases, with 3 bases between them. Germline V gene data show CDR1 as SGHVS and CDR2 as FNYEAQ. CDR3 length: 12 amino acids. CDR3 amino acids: CASSSVNTEAFF. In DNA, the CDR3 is TGTGCCAGCAGCTCCGTGAACACTGAAGCTTTCTTT.

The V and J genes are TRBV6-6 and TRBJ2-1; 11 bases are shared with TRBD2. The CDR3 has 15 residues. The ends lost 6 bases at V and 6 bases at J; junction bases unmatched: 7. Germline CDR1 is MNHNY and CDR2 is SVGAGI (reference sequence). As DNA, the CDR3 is TGTGCCAGCAGACAAACCGGGACTAGCGGCAATGAGCAGTTCTTC. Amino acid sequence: CASRQTGTSGNEQFF.

The CDR3 region is CASSPGQGDEKLFF. CDR3 bases: TGTGCCAGCTCACCGGGACAGGGGGATGAAAAACTGTTTTTT. This rearrangement joins TRBV18 to TRBJ1-4; 11 bases are shared with TRBD1. V shed 3 bases and J 6 bases; nucleotides not matched to a gene: 0. The CDR3 is 14 amino acids. Germline CDR1 and CDR2: KGHSH and LQKENI.